This T cell receptor (beta chain) was retrieved from a study of blood T cell repertoires in COVID-19. Study at large: Sample material is recorded as cDNA or gDNA derived from T cells, B-cell-depleted T cells, or PBMCs.

Data came from immunoSEQ multiplex PCR; TCRdb stores just in-frame clones and leaves some out. The profile shows around 220,000 clones, approximately 79% of them singletons. Trimming took 8 bases from V and 6 from J, leaving 11 bases between them. This CDR3 comprises 13 residues. The germline V gene encodes CDR1 SNHLY and CDR2 FYNNEI. This sequence joins TRBV2 and TRBJ1-6, with D perhaps matching TRBD1 (5 bases). This receptor was obtained from a woman between 40 and 50 years old with active or convalescent COVID-19. Sequenced sample: peripheral blood. The CDR3 here is CASVGQINSPLHF. CDR3 sequence (DNA): TGTGCCAGCGTTGGACAAATTAATTCACCCCTCCACTTT.